This TCR beta chain appears in the sequencing data of a study of blood T cell repertoires in COVID-19. Study in general: The analysed material was cDNA or gDNA that came from T cells, B-cell-depleted T cells, or PBMCs.

As handled by the study authors: Cell counts per sample came from amplifying reference gene primers. Clones were sequenced by immunoSEQ multiplex PCR, and TCRdb holds only the in-frame ones, with some missing. That table supplies the V and J calls and clone size; D and trimming were determined from the DNA. The table records about 38,000 clones, roughly 87% of them present only once. With 5 bases clipped from V and 8 bases from J, the junction kept 5 bases outside the gene matches. The CDR3 has 13 amino acids. Germline CDR1 and CDR2: MNHEY and SMNVEV (reference sequence). Sequencing input: peripheral blood. The source is a human donor in a cohort sampled during active COVID-19. J is TRBJ2-7 and V is TRBV27; 11 positions match TRBD1. CDR3 loop: CASSPRTGGKQYF. The CDR3 DNA reads as TGTGCCAGCAGTCCTCGGACAGGGGGCAAGCAGTACTTC.